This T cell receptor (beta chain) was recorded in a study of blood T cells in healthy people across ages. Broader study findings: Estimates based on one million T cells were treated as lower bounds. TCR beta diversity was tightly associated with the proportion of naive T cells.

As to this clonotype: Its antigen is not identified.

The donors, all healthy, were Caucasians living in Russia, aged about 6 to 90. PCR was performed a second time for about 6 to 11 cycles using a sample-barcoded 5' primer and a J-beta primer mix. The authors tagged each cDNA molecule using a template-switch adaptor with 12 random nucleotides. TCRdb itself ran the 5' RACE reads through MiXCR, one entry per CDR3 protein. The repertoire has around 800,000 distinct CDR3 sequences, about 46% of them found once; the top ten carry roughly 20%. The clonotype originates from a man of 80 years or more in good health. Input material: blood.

DNA of the CDR3: TGCAGTGCTAGTGGGACAGGGATTACAGATACGCAGTATTTT. As protein: CSASGTGITDTQYF. The chain couples TRBV20-1 to TRBJ2-3, with 9 positions matching TRBD1. Germline V gives CDR1 DFQATT, CDR2 SNEGSKA (reference sequence). The CDR3 sequence is 14 residues long. With V trimmed by 3 bases and J by 3 bases, 4 bases remained unmatched.